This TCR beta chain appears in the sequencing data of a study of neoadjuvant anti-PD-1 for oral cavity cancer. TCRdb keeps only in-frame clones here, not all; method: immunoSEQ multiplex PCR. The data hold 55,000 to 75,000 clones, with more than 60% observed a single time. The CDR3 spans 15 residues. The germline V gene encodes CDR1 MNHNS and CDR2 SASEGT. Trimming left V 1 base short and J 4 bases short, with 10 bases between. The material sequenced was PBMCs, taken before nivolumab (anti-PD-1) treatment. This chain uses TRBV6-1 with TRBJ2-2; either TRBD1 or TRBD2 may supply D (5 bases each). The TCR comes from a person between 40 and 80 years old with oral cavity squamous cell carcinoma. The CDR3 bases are TGTGCCAGCAGTGAAGGAGGGGCCGGCACCGGGGAGCTGTTTTTT. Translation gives CASSEGGAGTGELFF.